The 30 T cell receptor beta chains in this list originate from one sample, sequenced in a study of T cell clones after liver transplantation. Sequencing was performed with immunoSEQ multiplex PCR; in TCRdb, only in-frame clones are kept and a portion is missing. The table shows some 80,000 clones, with around 80% occurring only once. The material sequenced was CD4+ T cells from blood, taken 48 months after liver transplant. Source of these receptors: a human patient who received a liver transplant. The graft donor may have contributed some T cells.

J is TRBJ1-3 and V is TRBV5-1, with D tentatively TRBD1 (6 bases). This CDR3 has 14 amino acids. From germline, CDR1 is SGHRS and CDR2 YFSETQ. V lost 3 bases, J lost 4 bases, and 11 bases lay in between. In nucleotides, the CDR3 is TGCGCCAGCAGCTCCCAGGGGAGGGGAAACACCATATATTTT. Its translation: CASSSQGRGNTIYF.

The CDR3 loop reads CASSRRDGYTF. In DNA, the CDR3 is TGTGCCAGCAGTCGGAGGGATGGCTACACCTTC. The gene calls are TRBV5-8 and TRBJ1-2; D remains ambiguous. This CDR3 region has 11 residues. Germline V gives CDR1 SGHTS, CDR2 YDEGEE. Trimming shortened V by 5 bases and J by 6 bases, and 8 bases separated the two germline ends.

The chain has TRBV19 and TRBJ2-3, with TRBD2 matching over 10 bases. The CDR3 length is 15 residues. Germline-derived CDR1 and CDR2 are LNHDA and SQIVND (reference sequence). The V segment lost 4 bases and the J segment 4 bases; nucleotides outside the gene matches: 5. The CDR3 protein is CASSRSGGEADTQYF. In DNA, the CDR3 is TGTGCCAGTAGTAGGAGCGGGGGGGAGGCAGATACGCAGTATTTT.

The V gene is TRBV6-1, the J gene TRBJ2-1; 7 bases agree with TRBD2. Trimming cost V 5 bases and J 6 bases; bases outside gene matches: 10. The CDR3 runs 15 residues. CDR1 is MNHNS and CDR2 is SASEGT in the germline V gene. The CDR3 nucleotides read TGTGCCAGCAGTATAGAGCGGGGTCTACCCAATGAGCAGTTCTTC. It yields the protein CASSIERGLPNEQFF.

The J gene is TRBJ1-1, the V gene TRBV2; D ambiguous. V was cut by 6 bases and J by 10 bases, with 18 bases left in between. This CDR3 has 13 amino acids. Germline lookup yields CDR1 SNHLY and CDR2 FYNNEI. CDR3 sequence reads: CASSQGEGQVAFF. CDR3 DNA sequence: TGTGCCAGCAGCCAAGGAGAGGGCCAAGTAGCTTTCTTT. Using reference TRBV2 and TRBJ1-1 for the parts outside the CDR3, the full variable domain is EPEVTQTPSHQVTQMGQEVILRCVPISNHLYFYWYRQILGQKVEFLVSFYNNEISEKSEIFDDQFSVERPDGSNFTLKIRSTKLEDSAMYFCASSQGEGQVAFFGQGTRLTVV.

This clone was seen only once. V gene TRBV29-1 combines with J gene TRBJ2-4; unclear D gene. CDR1 is SQVTM and CDR2 is ANQGSEA in the germline V gene. CDR3 size: 13 residues. V shed 7 bases and J shed 0 bases, with 10 bases lying between them. CDR3 nucleotide sequence: TGCAGCGCAGCCTTGATAGCCAAAAACATTCAGTACTTC. This gives the protein CSAALIAKNIQYF.

The rearrangement uses TRBV5-5 and TRBJ1-2; tentatively, D is TRBD1 (5 bases). Germline assignment: CDR1 SGHKS and CDR2 YYEKEE (reference sequence). This CDR3 has 13 amino acids. V was shortened by 2 bases and J by 7 bases, with 12 bases between the two germline ends. The CDR3 sequence: CASSFAGDGGYTF. The CDR3 nucleotides are TGTGCCAGCAGCTTTGCTGGGGACGGTGGCTACACCTTC.

The rearrangement joins TRBV21-1 to TRBJ2-3; the D segment call TRBD2 is taken from the table without a DNA check. TRBV21-1 is tagged as a pseudogene. The CDR3 extends over 22 amino acids. In nucleotides, the CDR3 is TGTGCCAGCAGGATACCAACCTATGGGAATATCGCGGCGGGAGGGCCGCCAGATACGCAGTATTTT. Amino acid sequence: CASRIPTYGNIAAGGPPDTQYF.

The J gene is TRBJ1-4, the V gene TRBV29-1; D uncertain. The CDR3 consists of 11 residues. The ends were cut back, 1 base at V and 8 bases at J, with 5 bases in the middle. The germline V gene has CDR1 SQVTM and CDR2 ANQGSEA. CDR3 protein: CSVEVSEKLFF. Here the CDR3 DNA reads TGCAGCGTTGAAGTTTCAGAAAAACTGTTTTTT.

This clone was observed a handful of times. The V and J genes are TRBV5-8 and TRBJ1-5; 8 nucleotides line up with TRBD1. CDR1 SGHTS and CDR2 YDEGEE come from the germline V gene. Unmatched junction bases numbered 2, after V lost 1 base and J lost 2 bases. This CDR3 spans 15 amino acids. This chain's CDR3 is CASSLWGQGNQPQHF. The CDR3 nucleotides read TGTGCCAGCAGCTTGTGGGGACAGGGCAATCAGCCCCAGCATTTT.

This clone has just one count. The genes are TRBV4-1 and TRBJ2-5; 7 nucleotides line up with TRBD2. The CDR3 sequence is 17 residues long. Germline V CDR1 and CDR2: MGHRA, YSYEKL. Trimming removed 0 bases from V and 0 bases from J; junction bases left unmatched: 7. CDR3 amino acids: CASSQDRPSGHQETQYF. The CDR3 DNA reads TGCGCCAGCAGCCAAGATCGGCCTAGCGGCCACCAAGAGACCCAGTACTTC.

The rearrangement joins TRBV6-6 to TRBJ2-3, with 8 nucleotides matching TRBD2. Germline V gene sequence: CDR1 MNHNY, CDR2 SVGAGI (reference sequence). Trimming removed 2 bases from V and 3 bases from J; junction bases left unmatched: 7. There are 16 residues in the CDR3. CDR3 sequence reads: CASSYGLASGTDTQYF. In nucleotides, the CDR3 is TGTGCCAGCAGTTACGGGTTAGCTAGCGGGACAGATACGCAGTATTTT.

The gene calls are TRBV25-1 and TRBJ1-2; 8 bases are a match to TRBD1. This CDR3 is 14 amino acids long. Germline V CDR1 and CDR2: MGHDK, SYGVNS. With 3 bases clipped from V and 3 bases from J, the junction kept 3 bases outside the gene matches. CDR3 in amino acids: CASSDRGLDYGYTF. The CDR3 nucleotides are TGTGCCAGCAGTGACAGGGGGCTTGACTATGGCTACACCTTC.

V is TRBV28 and J is TRBJ2-6; the D is unclear. The CDR3 is made up of 17 amino acids. Germline values: CDR1 MDHEN, CDR2 SYDVKM. Trimming took 6 bases from V and 4 from J, leaving 19 bases between them. DNA of the CDR3: TGTGCCAGCAGACAATACAACTGGGCTTCCGGGGCCAACGTCCTGACTTTC. Its protein product is CASRQYNWASGANVLTF.

This clone is termed medium-sized. The V and J genes are TRBV11-1 and TRBJ2-1; D unresolved. CDR1 SGHAT and CDR2 FQDESV come from the germline V gene (reference sequence). CDR3 length equals 12 residues. The V end lost 2 bases, the J end lost 10 bases, and 9 bases lay between the germline ends. This chain's CDR3 is CASSLIGREQFF. CDR3 nucleotides: TGTGCCAGCAGCTTAATAGGGCGCGAGCAGTTCTTC.

A few counts support this clone. V usage is TRBV2 and J usage is TRBJ2-1; D is uncertain. The CDR3 runs 11 residues. From germline, CDR1 is SNHLY and CDR2 FYNNEI. Trimming took 5 bases from V and 4 from J, leaving 3 bases between them. CDR3 bases: TGTGCCAGCAGTCGTTACAATGAGCAGTTCTTC. Translation gives CASSRYNEQFF.

This clone was counted only a few times. V usage is TRBV2 and J usage is TRBJ1-5; D perhaps matches TRBD1 (5 bases). Per germline, CDR1 SNHLY and CDR2 FYNNEI. The CDR3 length is 16 residues. Trimming left V 7 bases short and J 6 bases short, with 22 bases between. The CDR3 nucleotides read TGTGCCAGCACCCCCGGAAGACAGAGGGGCCTTCAGCCCCAGCATTTT. The encoded protein is CASTPGRQRGLQPQHF. Drawing the rest from reference TRBV2 and TRBJ1-5, the complete variable domain is EPEVTQTPSHQVTQMGQEVILRCVPISNHLYFYWYRQILGQKVEFLVSFYNNEISEKSEIFDDQFSVERPDGSNFTLKIRSTKLEDSAMYFCASTPGRQRGLQPQHFGDGTRLSIL.

The chain links TRBV19 to TRBJ2-3; 10 bases map to TRBD2. V was pared by 3 bases and J by 2 bases, with 17 bases of the junction left unmatched. The CDR3 runs to 20 residues. CDR1 LNHDA and CDR2 SQIVND come from the germline V gene (reference sequence). The CDR3 region is CASSIRGTKWTSGYTDTQYF. The CDR3 DNA is TGTGCCAGTAGTATCCGAGGGACTAAGTGGACTAGCGGCTACACAGATACGCAGTATTTT.

The V gene is TRBV20-1, the J gene TRBJ2-1; possibly TRBD1 for D (6 bases). CDR3 size: 8 residues. CDR1 and CDR2 from the germline V gene are DFQATT and SNEGSKA (reference sequence). The V end was cut by 6 bases, the J end by 16 bases, with 10 bases between. The CDR3 is CSAQGHFF. The CDR3 DNA is TGCAGTGCACAGGGTCACTTCTTC.

V gene TRBV6-1 combines with J gene TRBJ1-4, with D tentatively TRBD1 (6 bases). The V gene's germline CDR1 is MNHNS and CDR2 SASEGT. CDR3 length equals 11 residues. The V gene lost 4 bases and the J gene lost 13 bases, with 10 bases spanning the gap. CDR3 amino acids: CASSGGASLFF. The CDR3 DNA is TGTGCCAGCAGTGGGGGGGCGTCACTGTTTTTT.

The chain couples TRBV9 to TRBJ2-1; D remains ambiguous. CDR1 SGDLS and CDR2 YYNGEE come from the germline V gene. The V gene lost 3 bases and the J gene lost 4 bases, with 11 bases spanning the gap. The CDR3 length is 14 residues. The CDR3, as DNA: TGTGCCAGCAGCGCCAGGACCCAATACAATGAGCAGTTCTTC. This gives the protein CASSARTQYNEQFF.

The V and J genes are TRBV7-8 and TRBJ2-6, with 7 nucleotides matching TRBD1. V was pared by 6 bases and J by 0 bases, with 8 bases of the junction left unmatched. The CDR3 extends over 17 amino acids. Germline values: CDR1 SGHVS, CDR2 FQNEAQ. The CDR3 loop is CASSRRDSNSGANVLTF. CDR3 DNA: TGTGCCAGCAGTCGTCGGGACAGTAACTCTGGGGCCAACGTCCTGACTTTC.

V is TRBV7-3 and J is TRBJ1-1; no reliable D call. Trimming stripped 2 bases from V and 1 base from J, with 5 bases between. CDR3 size: 13 residues. The germline gives CDR1 SGHTA, CDR2 FQGTGA. CDR3 sequence: CASSLHQNTEAFF. The CDR3 DNA reads as TGTGCCAGCAGCTTACATCAGAACACTGAAGCTTTCTTT.

This clone was picked up a small number of times. The genes are TRBV25-1 and TRBJ2-4; 7 bases fit TRBD1. Looked up from germline, CDR1 is MGHDK and CDR2 is SYGVNS. V lost 6 bases and J lost 4; bases outside the gene matches: 3. The CDR3 runs 13 residues. This CDR3 reads CASSKQGKNIQYF. The CDR3 nucleotides are TGTGCCAGCAGCAAACAGGGGAAAAACATTCAGTACTTC. Complete variable domain (other parts from reference TRBV25-1 and TRBJ2-4): EADIYQTPRYLVIGTGKKITLECSQTMGHDKMYWYQQDPGMELHLIHYSYGVNSTEKGDLSSESTVSRIRTEHFPLTLESARPSHTSQYLCASSKQGKNIQYFGAGTRLSVL.

This clone was recorded only once. The rearrangement links TRBV5-1 to TRBJ2-1, with TRBD1 as a possible D gene (6 bases). Per germline, CDR1 SGHRS and CDR2 YFSETQ. The CDR3 has 16 residues. V lost 4 bases to trimming and J lost 0 bases, with 14 bases between them. The CDR3 protein is CASSLGGTSSYNEQFF. The CDR3 region has the DNA TGCGCCAGCAGCCTGGGTGGGACAAGCTCCTACAATGAGCAGTTCTTC. Full variable domain (rest looked up from reference TRBV5-1 and TRBJ2-1): KAGVTQTPRYLIKTRGQQVTLSCSPISGHRSVSWYQQTPGQGLQFLFEYFSETQRNKGNFPGRFSGRQFSNSRSEMNVSTLELGDSALYLCASSLGGTSSYNEQFFGPGTRLTVL.

The rearrangement joins TRBV5-4 to TRBJ2-3; 8 bases fit TRBD2. Germline V gene lookup returns CDR1 SGHNT and CDR2 YYREEE (reference sequence). With 0 bases clipped from V and 1 base from J, the junction kept 4 bases outside the gene matches. This CDR3 has 16 amino acids. CDR3 DNA: TGTGCCAGCAGCTTGGTCCGGCGGGAGGGCACAGATACGCAGTATTTT. Translating gives CASSLVRREGTDTQYF.

The J gene is TRBJ1-1, the V gene TRBV4-2, with a tentative D call TRBD1 (6 bases). CDR3 length equals 15 residues. Trimming shortened V by 2 bases and J by 0 bases, and 10 bases separated the two germline ends. Germline V CDR1 and CDR2: LGHNA, YNFKEQ. CDR3 bases: TGTGCCAGCAGCCAACTTCAGGGGTTGAACACTGAAGCTTTCTTT. Protein sequence: CASSQLQGLNTEAFF.

This rearrangement joins TRBV4-3 to TRBJ2-4, with 9 bases that match TRBD1. The CDR3 contains 16 residues. The germline gives CDR1 LGHNA, CDR2 YSLEER. The J segment lost 4 bases and the V segment lost 2 bases, leaving 6 bases of the junction unmatched. CDR3 sequence: CASSQQNRGQKNIQYF. For the CDR3, the DNA is TGCGCCAGCAGCCAACAAAACAGGGGGCAAAAAAACATTCAGTACTTC.

This chain uses TRBV14 with TRBJ2-5; D may be TRBD2 (6 bases). V lost 0 bases and J 2 bases, leaving 7 bases between the germline ends. This CDR3 is 14 amino acids long. Germline lookup yields CDR1 SGHDN and CDR2 FVKESK. The CDR3 protein is CASSQERGQETQYF. CDR3 sequence (DNA): TGTGCCAGCAGCCAAGAGCGGGGACAAGAGACCCAGTACTTC.

J is TRBJ1-3 and V is TRBV6-1, with D uncertain. Between the trimmed V and J ends, which lost 4 bases and 2 bases, there was a span of 9 bases. CDR3 length equals 14 residues. Germline V gene lookup returns CDR1 MNHNS and CDR2 SASEGT. CDR3 protein: CASSVLGTGNTIYF. In DNA form, the CDR3 reads TGTGCCAGCAGTGTATTGGGTACTGGAAACACCATATATTTT.